In its sample, the clone carrying this T cell receptor beta chain was seen once. The sample originates from a study of blood T cell repertoires in COVID-19. Study-level information: Samples came from the United States, Italy and Spain, spanning acute and convalescent COVID-19. T cells, B-cell-depleted T cells, or PBMCs provided the cDNA or gDNA that served as material.

The CDR3 sequence is 14 residues long. Germline V gives CDR1 SGHRS, CDR2 YFSETQ. Trimming cost V 0 bases and J 15 bases; bases outside gene matches: 10. Original processing methods: Nucleated cell number was recorded as an estimate derived from reference gene primer amplification. Generated by immunoSEQ multiplex PCR, the TCRdb table keeps only in-frame clones and is missing some. D and trimming were read from the DNA, whereas the V and J calls and clone size are those reported in that table. Here the sample spans 200,000 to 250,000 clones, around 84% being singletons. The receptor was derived from a man in his thirties or forties with active or convalescent COVID-19. What was sequenced was peripheral blood. The chain joins TRBV5-1 to TRBJ2-1; 9 bases are a match to TRBD2. CDR3 sequence (DNA): TGCGCCAGCAGCTTGGCGACCGGGACTAGCTTGTTGTTCTTC. Translated: CASSLATGTSLLFF.